These T cell receptor beta chains were read from a single sample in a study of T cell responses to AZD1222 COVID-19 vaccine. Libraries were prepared by immunoSEQ multiplex PCR; TCRdb keeps only in-frame clonotypes and omits some of them. The sample has about 130,000 clones, more than 75% seen once. Source: peripheral blood, taken on day 0 of AZD1222 vaccination. These receptors originate from an adult in good health. CDR3s include the opening cysteine and the closing phenylalanine or tryptophan.

TRBV12-1	TRBJ2-7	CASCPPSGGVYEQYF
TRBV7-2	TRBJ2-7	CASSLTDLAYEQYF
TRBV27	TRBJ1-2	CASSLEQGGNGYTF
TRBV7-6	TRBJ2-2	CASSSDRPTGELFF
TRBV9	TRBJ2-5	CASSDSGGPFETQYF
TRBV28	TRBJ1-1	CASRETGMFDTEAFF
TRBV7-9	TRBJ1-1	CASSLLLGNTEAFF
TRBV28	TRBJ2-3	CASSGGQVDTDTQYF
TRBV28	TRBJ1-4	CASRRTGGNEKLFF
TRBV9	TRBJ1-2	CASSVGLVGLGGDYGYTF
TRBV2	TRBJ1-1	CASRIEVGGWGNTEAFF
TRBV27	TRBJ1-5	CASSLGGANQPQHF
TRBV6-1	TRBJ2-7	CASSEVGGDNEQYF
TRBV11-3	TRBJ2-5	CASSLDGSGRKGKICETQYF
TRBV7-5	TRBJ2-3	CARKIPLRDTQYF
TRBV5-1	TRBJ2-7	CASSLLGHTYEQYF
TRBV4-1	TRBJ1-5	CASSQGSNQPQHF
TRBV6-5	TRBJ1-1	CASSYGGQGSTEAFF
TRBV5-4	TRBJ1-4	CASSSGGRSEKLFF
TRBV10-3	TRBJ2-7	CAISEGTGDYEQYF
TRBV5-1	TRBJ2-1	CASSFGTGGNEQFF
TRBV28	TRBJ1-4	CASASSSQGVNEKLFF
TRBV5-1	TRBJ2-1	CASSLGGRNFEQFF
TRBV6-5	TRBJ1-5	CASSLDPSSNQPQHF
TRBV4-2	TRBJ1-2	CASSQDLDRVGGYTF
TRBV9	TRBJ1-3	CASSVSDNRRASGNTIYF
TRBV27	TRBJ1-2	CASSPSFGPSYGYTF
TRBV5-8	TRBJ1-5	CASSLGLQPQHF
TRBV30	TRBJ1-6	CAWSGQGILTLHF